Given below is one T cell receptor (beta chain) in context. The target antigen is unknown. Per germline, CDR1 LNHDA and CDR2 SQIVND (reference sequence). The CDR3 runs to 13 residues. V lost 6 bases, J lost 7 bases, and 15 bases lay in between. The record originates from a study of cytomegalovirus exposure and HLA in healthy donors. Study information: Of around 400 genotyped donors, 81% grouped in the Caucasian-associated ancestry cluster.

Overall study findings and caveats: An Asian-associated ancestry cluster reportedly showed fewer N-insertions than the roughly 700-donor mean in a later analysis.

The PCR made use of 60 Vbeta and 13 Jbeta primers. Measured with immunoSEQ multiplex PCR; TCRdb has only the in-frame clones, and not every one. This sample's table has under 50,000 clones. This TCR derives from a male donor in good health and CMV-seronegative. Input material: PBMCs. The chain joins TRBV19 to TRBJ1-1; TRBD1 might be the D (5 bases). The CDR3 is CASRSRGEGEAFF. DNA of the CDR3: TGTGCCAGTAGGTCGCGGGGCGAGGGTGAAGCTTTCTTT.